The source of this TCR beta chain is a study of blood T cells in healthy people across ages (dated by TCRdb to the mid-2010s). Regarding the research as a whole: In model experiments, template switching captured roughly one uniquely barcoded TCR beta cDNA molecule for every two T cells. The study measured age-related changes in TCR beta repertoire diversity using deep sequencing normalized with unique cDNA molecular identifiers. To avoid experimental bias, donors of different ages were spread randomly across the sequencing lanes. Two additional independent replicas of 1 million unique cDNA reads from the same blood draw were analyzed for two donors (one aged 18 to 30 and one aged 80 or older). Four age groups were formed from the donors: young (average approximately 17 years), middle-aged (approximately 39), aged (62) and long-lived (more than 75).

A remark on this clonotype: No cognate antigen has been identified for it. No quality values exist for individual bases; no much larger clone is one base distant.

Receptor amplification or capture employed 5' RACE. Sequencing instrument: Illumina HiSeq 2500. A second PCR of roughly 7 to 12 cycles was run with a J-beta primer mix and a sample-barcoded 5' primer. A template-switch 5' adaptor carrying 12 random nucleotides introduced a unique molecular identifier onto each TCR beta cDNA molecule. At least 3 million CDR3-containing paired-end reads were obtained from each sample. The Mint cDNA synthesis kit, primed by a TRBC-specific oligonucleotide, was used to synthesize first-strand cDNA from all RNA. After uracil-DNA glycosylase treatment, a first 18-cycle PCR used universal primers M1SS and BC2_uni_R on all cDNA. The original pipeline was this. For normalization, 1 million high-quality reads were randomly selected from each sample, with every read carrying a distinct molecular identifier. Reads with shared molecular identifiers were discarded instead of being binned into consensus sequences. CDR3 identification, clonotype clustering and error correction used MiTCR with a Q25 quality threshold and the strictest error-elimination algorithm. A nonparametric unseen species model with Euler transformation was used to estimate lower-bound total TCR beta diversity. TCRdb reran the public reads through fastp at Q25 and MiXCR, keeping productive beta chains. Every entry covers one CDR3 protein and lists the most common genes and DNA from its rows. These V and J calls originate from TCRdb's pipeline instead of the authors' own analysis. The sample records around 800,000 distinct CDR3 sequences, 35% to 50% of which are singletons. The ten largest account for approximately 18% of the sample.

Systemically healthy Caucasian individuals from Russia, some 40 in total and aged 6 to 90 years, were included as donors. Each donor gave ten milliliters of peripheral blood, collected into EDTA-treated Vacutainer tubes. Ficoll-Paque density-gradient centrifugation was used to isolate PBMCs, with at least 6.5 million per sample. Total RNA, at least 6 micrograms per sample, was extracted from PBMCs with Trizol reagent. For every donor, an aliquot of PBMCs went through flow cytometry to measure the percentages of naive CD45RAhigh/CD27high T cells. CDR1 and CDR2, per the germline V gene (reference sequence), are DFQATT and SNEGSKA. The CDR3 measures 14 amino acids from cysteine to phenylalanine. Only the CDR3 part of the read is kept: 42 bases, read in frame from the first base. Relative to germline, V is 5 bases shorter and J is 6 bases shorter, with 18 bases between their ends. Overall results and qualifications from the work: As age increased, observed TCR beta diversity per million T cells dropped in a roughly linear way, and a significant reduction was already evident by age roughly 36. Compared with the aged group, more naive CD4+ T cells, fewer expanded clones and increased TCR diversity were shown by the long-lived group, suggesting age selection. Bulk unsorted PBMC profiling prevented conclusive comparison of naive and antigen-experienced compartments. Estimates of total diversity from one million sequenced T cells were regarded as lower bounds and underestimates. A strong correlation was found between observed TCR beta diversity and the percentage of naive T cells measured by flow cytometry. Because donor CMV infection status was unknown, age-related changes in expanded clonotypes were potentially confounded.

The TCR comes from a man older than 75 in good health. Sequenced input: blood. The chain joins TRBV20-1 to TRBJ2-3; the D region possibly corresponds to TRBD1 (6 bases align). The nucleotide sequence reads as follows: TGCAGTGCTCCTCGACAGGTTACTACCGATACGCAGTATTTT. Its translation is CSAPRQVTTDTQYF.